This T cell receptor beta chain was identified in a study of CD8+ T cells in alopecia areata. Findings of the study overall: Lesional scalp displayed greater clonality than normal scalp, most notably in alopecia totalis/universalis.

V lost 3 bases to trimming and J lost 0 bases, with 7 bases between them. This CDR3 has 14 residues. The germline gives CDR1 SGDLS, CDR2 YYNGEE. The sequencing template was cDNA reverse transcribed from extracted RNA. Profiled with immunoSEQ multiplex PCR; TCRdb holds only in-frame clones, not every one. The sample holds about 140,000 clones, about 86% seen once. Concerning this clone: Its antigen is still unknown.

Treatment meaning: oral pan-JAK inhibitor, 5-10 mg twice daily. The clonotype was recovered from a human donor with alopecia areata. The specimen comprised CD8+ T cells sorted from blood, sampled at week 4, from a patient treated with tofacitinib. This rearrangement joins TRBV9 to TRBJ2-4; the D gene is possibly TRBD2 (6 bases). CDR3 bases: TGTGCCAGCAGCGCGGGGGAAGCCAAAAACATTCAGTACTTC. Amino acid sequence: CASSAGEAKNIQYF.